This TCR beta chain stems from a study of T cell responses to AZD1222 COVID-19 vaccine. Study-level results: Receipt of two AZD1222 doses was followed by a rise in Spike-specific TCR breadth and depth. Females made up more of the donors, who were largely white British, and clonal diversity may have come out too low. Variant regions that are unmutated are reportedly the target of nearly half of spike-specific TCRs.

Trimming removed 4 bases from V and 11 bases from J, with 16 bases in between. CDR1 SGHTS and CDR2 YDEGEE come from the germline V gene. The CDR3 totals 12 residues. The assay was immunoSEQ multiplex PCR, and TCRdb's table has in-frame clones only and misses some. The sample includes 55,000 to 75,000 clones, around 74% of them seen just once. Concerning this clone: Its antigen remains unidentified.

Sequencing used peripheral blood, obtained on day 0 of MenACWY control vaccination. This sequence was found in an adult in good health. The chain recombines TRBV5-8 with TRBJ2-7; the D gene is possibly TRBD2 (5 bases). As DNA, the CDR3 is TGTGCCAGCAGCCCAGCGGTGTCTGCGGAGTACTTC. Protein sequence: CASSPAVSAEYF.